The clone carrying this TCR beta chain was seen ten or more times. Its target is not known. TCR beta CDR3 sequences were amplified from RNA transcripts. A set of HTBI primers served as the primers for a first-round RT-PCR of the TCR CDR3. TCRdb re-derived calls from the multiplex PCR reads in MiXCR, one entry per CDR3 protein. There are over 250,000 distinct CDR3 sequences in the sample; over 15% occur only once, and about 51% lies in the top ten. The sample is drawn from a study of T cells in Graves' hyperthyroidism and ophthalmopathy. In the study overall: Staff took peripheral blood when the initial diagnosis was made, before any treatment began. Study findings and constraints: The model made its ophthalmopathy prediction, and onset followed a median approximately 6.5 months later.

Exclusion followed for patients with uncontrolled infection, other autoimmune disease, pregnancy or lactation. The PBMCs had their origin in less than 13 ml of fresh peripheral blood. CDR3 length: 16 residues. CDR1 MGHDK and CDR2 SYGVNS come from the germline V gene. V lost 4 bases and J lost 0, with 13 bases in between. The chain carries TRBV25-1 and TRBJ2-1; no firm D call. This TCR was recovered from a woman aged 60 to 75 with Graves' ophthalmopathy. Sample: blood. The CDR3 reads CASSARRRSSYNEQFF. CDR3 DNA sequence: TGTGCCAGCAGTGCGCGCCGCCGAAGCTCCTACAATGAGCAGTTCTTC.